A single sample is the source of the 10 T cell receptor beta chains below, sequenced in a study of Ad26.COV2.S vaccination and SARS-CoV-2 variants (dated by TCRdb to the early 2020s). The method behind the library was the immunoSEQ multiplex PCR assay. The immuneACCESS repertoire file appears here via TCRdb, limited to in-frame rearrangements. These files lack a portion of the clones; in checked studies, under half of the deficit traces to unresolved V genes, and the cause of the others is not known. For this sample the table gives around 400,000 clones, of which roughly four fifths were detected only once. The top ten clones comprise nearly 7.5% of the sample. The treatment or condition label for this specimen denotes: roughly 20 received Ad26.COV2.S at low or high dose, single or two shots; roughly 5 received placebo; per-sample allocation not given. For vaccine and placebo recipients, repertoires were sequenced using samples collected on day 63 after the first injection.

The sample here was peripheral blood, taken in a trial of Ad26.COV2.S vaccine versus placebo. The receptor set was obtained from a person aged 18 to 59 who received the Ad26.COV2.S COVID-19 vaccine or a placebo.

This rearrangement joins TRBV5-1 to TRBJ2-3, with D uncertain. CDR3 length: 12 residues. Germline V gene sequence: CDR1 SGHRS, CDR2 YFSETQ. Trimming removed 2 bases at V and 0 bases at J, with 1 base between. The CDR3 nucleotides read TGCGCCAGCAGCTTTAGCACAGATACGCAGTATTTT. Translating gives CASSFSTDTQYF.

The J gene is TRBJ1-2, the V gene TRBV5-4; D is unresolved. The CDR3 length is 13 residues. Germline loops: CDR1 SGHNT, CDR2 YYREEE (reference sequence). V lost 2 bases to trimming and J lost 5 bases, with 10 bases between them. CDR3 DNA: TGTGCCAGCAGCTTTCCCGGAGGGTATGGCTACACCTTC. Translated, it gives CASSFPGGYGYTF. Looking up the rest from reference TRBV5-4 and TRBJ1-2 gives the full variable domain: ETGVTQSPTHLIKTRGQQVTLRCSSQSGHNTVSWYQQALGQGPQFIFQYYREEENGRGNFPPRFSGLQFPNYSSELNVNALELDDSALYLCASSFPGGYGYTFGSGTRLTVV.

Concerning this clone: This sample includes further DNA sequences coding for the same CDR3. Here the CDR3 reads CASSQGDYGYTF. The CDR3 nucleotides read TGTGCCAGCAGCCAGGGAGACTATGGCTACACCTTC. The chain has TRBV3-1 (or the pseudogene TRBV3-2) and TRBJ1-2; no firm D call. This CDR3 is 12 amino acids long. With 3 bases removed from V and 3 bases from J, the gap between germline ends came to 5 bases. The germline V gene encodes CDR1 LGHDT and CDR2 YNNKEL (reference sequence).

The chain links TRBV7-3 to TRBJ2-1; 12 bases match TRBD2. J gave up 7 bases and V 5 bases, and 9 bases lay outside the gene matches. CDR1 and CDR2 (germline): SGHTA, FQGTGA. The CDR3 consists of 16 residues. The CDR3 sequence: CASSKGTSGGWNEQFF. Written as DNA, the CDR3 is TGTGCCAGCAGCAAAGGCACTAGCGGGGGGTGGAATGAGCAGTTCTTC.

This clone is a singleton in its sample. V usage is TRBV19 and J usage is TRBJ2-5; 8 bases line up with TRBD2. The CDR3 loop spans 14 amino acids. Germline lookup yields CDR1 LNHDA and CDR2 SQIVND (reference sequence). Trimming removed 6 bases from V and 5 bases from J; junction bases left unmatched: 8. CDR3 sequence (DNA): TGTGCCAGTAGCCCGAGCGGGGGCGGGGAGACCCAGTACTTC. Translation gives CASSPSGGGETQYF.

This clone was observed a handful of times. The chain has TRBV19 and TRBJ1-1; the D is unclear. CDR3 length: 14 amino acids. The V end was cut by 5 bases, the J end by 4 bases, with 14 bases between. Per germline, CDR1 LNHDA and CDR2 SQIVND (reference sequence). In DNA form, the CDR3 reads TGTGCCAGTAGTTCGTCCTCATCGACCACTGAAGCTTTCTTT. It encodes CASSSSSSTTEAFF. The variable domain in full, completed from reference TRBV19 and TRBJ1-1, reads DGGITQSPKYLFRKEGQNVTLSCEQNLNHDAMYWYRQDPGQGLRLIYYSQIVNDFQKGDIAEGYSVSREKKESFPLTVTSAQKNPTAFYLCASSSSSSTTEAFFGQGTRLTVV.

V and J are TRBV3-1 (or the pseudogene TRBV3-2) and TRBJ2-1, with 11 bases lining up with TRBD2. Germline V gene lookup returns CDR1 LGHDT and CDR2 YNNKEL (reference sequence). V lost 4 bases, J lost 9 bases, and 8 bases stayed unmatched. CDR3 length equals 15 residues. The CDR3 nucleotides are TGTGCCAGCAGCCCTGTAGCGGGGGGGCCGAGTGAGCAGTTCTTC. This codes for CASSPVAGGPSEQFF.

A remark on this clone: At the DNA level, this CDR3 is encoded by other sequences in the same sample as well. The chain couples TRBV5-1 to TRBJ2-3, with 9 positions matching TRBD1. Germline assignment: CDR1 SGHRS and CDR2 YFSETQ. Losses at the gene ends were 3 bases for V and 3 bases for J; bases not matched to a gene: 2. CDR3 size: 14 residues. DNA for the CDR3: TGCGCCAGCAGCTCGGACAGGGGAACAGATACGCAGTATTTT. As protein: CASSSDRGTDTQYF.

V usage is TRBV21-1 and J usage is TRBJ1-4. TRBV21-1 is marked as a pseudogene. The CDR3 is made up of 13 amino acids. The CDR3 protein is CARSGVPNEKLFF. In DNA, the CDR3 is TGTGCCAGGAGCGGAGTCCCGAATGAAAAACTGTTTTTT.

The DNA for the CDR3 is TGTGCCAGCAGCTTAGATTGGGAGGACTACGAGCAGTACTTC. This codes for CASSLDWEDYEQYF. The chain has TRBV11-2 and TRBJ2-7, with a tentative D call TRBD2 (6 bases). V was shortened by 0 bases and J by 3 bases, with 9 bases between the two germline ends. CDR1 is SGHAT, CDR2 FQNNGV, per germline. CDR3 size: 14 residues.